This T cell receptor (beta chain) derives from a study of cytomegalovirus exposure and HLA in healthy donors. Findings and limits, study-wide: Whilst most TCR sequences proved rare, a subset of public TCRs occurred across many donors.

PCR employed 60 Vbeta and 13 Jbeta primers. The repertoire was sequenced with immunoSEQ multiplex PCR; TCRdb's copy has only in-frame clones and lacks some. Of more than 95,000 clones listed, approximately 74% are singletons. V shed 4 bases and J shed 2 bases, with 10 bases lying between them. Germline CDR1 SGHDT, CDR2 YYEEEE. This CDR3 has 14 amino acids. About this clone itself: Its antigen is as yet unknown.

Sample: PBMCs. This sequence was found in a man aged 40-50 years in good health and CMV-seropositive. The chain carries TRBV5-6 and TRBJ1-5; perhaps TRBD1 as D (6 bases). CDR3 in DNA: TGTGCCAGCAGCGTGACAGGCGGCAATCAGCCCCAGCATTTT. Translated, it gives CASSVTGGNQPQHF.